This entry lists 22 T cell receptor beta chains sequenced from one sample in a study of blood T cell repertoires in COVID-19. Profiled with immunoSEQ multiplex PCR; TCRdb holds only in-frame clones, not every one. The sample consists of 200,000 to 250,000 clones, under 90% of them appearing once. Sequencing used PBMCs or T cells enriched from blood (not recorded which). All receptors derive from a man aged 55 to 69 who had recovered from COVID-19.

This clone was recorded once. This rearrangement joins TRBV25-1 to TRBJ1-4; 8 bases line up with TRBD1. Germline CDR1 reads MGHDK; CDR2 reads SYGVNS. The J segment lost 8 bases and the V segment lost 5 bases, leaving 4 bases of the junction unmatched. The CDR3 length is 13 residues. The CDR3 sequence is CASSQGAKEKLFF. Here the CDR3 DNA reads TGTGCCAGCAGTCAGGGGGCGAAGGAAAAACTGTTTTTT.

CDR3 sequence: CASSKVSGGAKDTQYF. The DNA for the CDR3 is TGTGCCAGTAGTAAAGTAAGCGGGGGGGCCAAAGATACGCAGTATTTT. The rearrangement links TRBV19 to TRBJ2-3; 10 nucleotides align to TRBD2. Germline V gene data show CDR1 as LNHDA and CDR2 as SQIVND (reference sequence). The CDR3 spans 16 residues. The trim removed 4 bases at V and 5 bases at J, leaving 9 bases unmatched.

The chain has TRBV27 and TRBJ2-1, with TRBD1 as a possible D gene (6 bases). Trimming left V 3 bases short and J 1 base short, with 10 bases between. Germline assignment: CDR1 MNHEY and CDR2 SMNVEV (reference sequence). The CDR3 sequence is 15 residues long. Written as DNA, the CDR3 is TGTGCCAGCAGTTTCCCAGGGGAGTCCTACAATGAGCAGTTCTTC. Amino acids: CASSFPGESYNEQFF.

This CDR3 is CASSKEASGAPGEQYF. CDR3 in DNA: TGTGCCAGCAGCAAAGAGGCTAGCGGGGCGCCTGGGGAGCAGTACTTC. The chain carries TRBV21-1 and TRBJ2-7; TRBD2 reflects the table's D call only, with no check against the DNA. TRBV21-1 is noted as a pseudogene. This CDR3 contains 16 residues.

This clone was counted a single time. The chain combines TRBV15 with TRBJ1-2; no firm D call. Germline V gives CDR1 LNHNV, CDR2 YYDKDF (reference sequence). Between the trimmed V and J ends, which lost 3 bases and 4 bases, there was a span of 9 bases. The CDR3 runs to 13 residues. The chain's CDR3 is CATSREQSYGYTF. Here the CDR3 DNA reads TGTGCCACCAGCAGGGAGCAGAGCTATGGCTACACCTTC.

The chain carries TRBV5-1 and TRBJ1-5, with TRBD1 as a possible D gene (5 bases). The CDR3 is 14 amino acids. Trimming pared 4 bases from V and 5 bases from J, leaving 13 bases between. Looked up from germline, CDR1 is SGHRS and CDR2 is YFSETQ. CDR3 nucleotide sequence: TGCGCCAGCAGCCCTACTGTAGGGGATCAGCCCCAGCATTTT. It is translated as CASSPTVGDQPQHF.

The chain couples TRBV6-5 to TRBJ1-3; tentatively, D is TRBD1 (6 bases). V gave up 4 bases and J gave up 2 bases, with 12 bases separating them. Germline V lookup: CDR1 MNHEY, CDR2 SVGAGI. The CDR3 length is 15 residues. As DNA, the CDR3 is TGTGCCAGCAGTTTTCAACAGGGAGCTGGAAACACCATATATTTT. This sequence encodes CASSFQQGAGNTIYF.

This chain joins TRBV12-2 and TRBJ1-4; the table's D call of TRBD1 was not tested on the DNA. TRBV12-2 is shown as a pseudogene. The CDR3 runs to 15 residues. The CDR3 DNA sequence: TGTGCAAGTCGCCCCCCCAGGCTGACTAATGAAAAACTGTTTTTT. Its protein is CASRPPRLTNEKLFF.

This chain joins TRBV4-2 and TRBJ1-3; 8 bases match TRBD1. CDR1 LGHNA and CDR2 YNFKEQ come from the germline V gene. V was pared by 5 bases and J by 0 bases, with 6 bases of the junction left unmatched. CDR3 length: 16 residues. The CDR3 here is CASSARDRPSGNTIYF. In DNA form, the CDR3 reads TGTGCCAGCAGCGCCCGGGACAGGCCCTCTGGAAACACCATATATTTT.

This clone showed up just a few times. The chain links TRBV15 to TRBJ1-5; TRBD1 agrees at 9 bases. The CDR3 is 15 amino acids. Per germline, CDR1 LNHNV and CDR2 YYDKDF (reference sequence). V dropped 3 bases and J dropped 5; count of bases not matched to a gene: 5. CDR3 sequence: CATSRIQGAHQPQHF. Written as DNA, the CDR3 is TGTGCCACCAGCAGGATACAGGGGGCGCATCAGCCCCAGCATTTT. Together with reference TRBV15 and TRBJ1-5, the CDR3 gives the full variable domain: DAMVIQNPRYQVTQFGKPVTLSCSQTLNHNVMYWYQQKSSQAPKLLFHYYDKDFNNEADTPDNFQSRRPNTSFCFLDIRSPGLGDTAMYLCATSRIQGAHQPQHFGDGTRLSIL.

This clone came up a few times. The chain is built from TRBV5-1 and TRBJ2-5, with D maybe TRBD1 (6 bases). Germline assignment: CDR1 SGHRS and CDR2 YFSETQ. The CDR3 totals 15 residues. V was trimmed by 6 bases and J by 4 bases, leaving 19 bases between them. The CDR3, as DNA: TGCGCCAGCACCCTTGGGTACGACAGGCGAGAGACCCAGTACTTC. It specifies CASTLGYDRRETQYF.

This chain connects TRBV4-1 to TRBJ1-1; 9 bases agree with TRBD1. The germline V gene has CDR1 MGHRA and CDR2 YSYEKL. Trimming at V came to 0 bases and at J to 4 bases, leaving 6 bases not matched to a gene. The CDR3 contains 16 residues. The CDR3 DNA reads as TGCGCCAGCAGCCAAGATTCAGGACAGGGGATCACTGAAGCTTTCTTT. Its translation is CASSQDSGQGITEAFF.

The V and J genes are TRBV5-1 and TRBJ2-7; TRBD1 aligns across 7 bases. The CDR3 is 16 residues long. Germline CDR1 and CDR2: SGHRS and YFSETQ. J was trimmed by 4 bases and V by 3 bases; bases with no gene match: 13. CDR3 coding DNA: TGCGCCAGCAGCTCGGGGACAGTCAGGGGTGGGTACGAGCAGTACTTC. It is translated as CASSSGTVRGGYEQYF.

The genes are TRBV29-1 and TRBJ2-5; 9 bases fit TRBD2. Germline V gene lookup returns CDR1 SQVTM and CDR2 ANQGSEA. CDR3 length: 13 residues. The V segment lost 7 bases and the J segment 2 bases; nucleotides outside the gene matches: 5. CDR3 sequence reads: CSGRLAGQETQYF. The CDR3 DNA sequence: TGCAGCGGTCGGCTAGCGGGGCAAGAGACCCAGTACTTC. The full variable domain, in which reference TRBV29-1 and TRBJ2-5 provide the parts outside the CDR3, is SAVISQKPSRDICQRGTSLTIQCQVDSQVTMMFWYRQQPGQSLTLIATANQGSEATYESGFVIDKFPISRPNLTFSTLTVSNMSPEDSSIYLCSGRLAGQETQYFGPGTRLLVL.

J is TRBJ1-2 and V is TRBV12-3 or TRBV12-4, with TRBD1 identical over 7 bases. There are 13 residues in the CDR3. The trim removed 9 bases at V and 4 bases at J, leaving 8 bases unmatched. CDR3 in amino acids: CASAGDSLYGYTF. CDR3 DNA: TGTGCCAGTGCCGGGGACAGCCTCTATGGCTACACCTTC.

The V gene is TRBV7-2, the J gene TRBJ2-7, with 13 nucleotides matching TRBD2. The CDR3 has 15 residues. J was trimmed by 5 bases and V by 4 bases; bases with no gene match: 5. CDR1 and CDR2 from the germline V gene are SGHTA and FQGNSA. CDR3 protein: CASSSRTSGGHEQYF. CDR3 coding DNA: TGTGCCAGCAGCTCCCGGACTAGCGGGGGCCACGAGCAGTACTTC.

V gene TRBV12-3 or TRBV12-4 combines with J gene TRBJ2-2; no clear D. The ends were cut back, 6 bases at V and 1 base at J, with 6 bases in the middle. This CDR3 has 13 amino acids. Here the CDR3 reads CASRLQNTGELFF. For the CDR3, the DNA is TGTGCCAGCAGACTACAGAACACCGGGGAGCTGTTTTTT.

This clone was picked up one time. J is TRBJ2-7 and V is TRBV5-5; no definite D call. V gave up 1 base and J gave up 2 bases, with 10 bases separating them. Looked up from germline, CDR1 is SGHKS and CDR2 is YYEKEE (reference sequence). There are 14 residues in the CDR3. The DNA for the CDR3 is TGTGCCAGCAGCTTGACCTGGAGTACCTACGAGCAGTACTTC. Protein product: CASSLTWSTYEQYF.

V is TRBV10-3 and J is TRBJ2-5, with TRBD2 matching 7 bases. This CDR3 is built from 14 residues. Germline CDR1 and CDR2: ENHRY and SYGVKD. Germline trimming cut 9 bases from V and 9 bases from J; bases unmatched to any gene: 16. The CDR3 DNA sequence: TGTGCCATAGGACTAGGGACTACAAGAGACTCCCAGTACTTC. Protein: CAIGLGTTRDSQYF.

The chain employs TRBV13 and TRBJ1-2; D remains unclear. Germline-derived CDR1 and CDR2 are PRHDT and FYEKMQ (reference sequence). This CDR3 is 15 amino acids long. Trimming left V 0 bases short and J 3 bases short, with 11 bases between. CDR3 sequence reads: CASSLGSAADYGYTF. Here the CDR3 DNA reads TGTGCCAGCAGCTTAGGTTCGGCAGCGGACTATGGCTACACCTTC. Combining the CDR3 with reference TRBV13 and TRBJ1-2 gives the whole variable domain AAGVIQSPRHLIKEKRETATLKCYPIPRHDTVYWYQQGPGQDPQFLISFYEKMQSDKGSIPDRFSAQQFSDYHSELNMSSLELGDSALYFCASSLGSAADYGYTFGSGTRLTVV.

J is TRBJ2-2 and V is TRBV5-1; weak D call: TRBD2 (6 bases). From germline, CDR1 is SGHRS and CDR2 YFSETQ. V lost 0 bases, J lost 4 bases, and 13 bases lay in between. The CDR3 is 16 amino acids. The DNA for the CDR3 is TGCGCCAGCAGCTTGGAGGGGCGGGGAACCACCGGGGAGCTGTTTTTT. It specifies CASSLEGRGTTGELFF.

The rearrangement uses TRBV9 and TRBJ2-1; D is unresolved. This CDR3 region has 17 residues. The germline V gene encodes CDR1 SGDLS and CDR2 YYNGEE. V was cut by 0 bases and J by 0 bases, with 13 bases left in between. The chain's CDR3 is CASSVATLPSSYNEQFF. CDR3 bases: TGTGCCAGCAGCGTAGCTACACTGCCTAGCTCCTACAATGAGCAGTTCTTC.